This is a list of T cell receptor beta chains from one sample in a study of response to subunit inactivated influenza vaccine. TCRdb ran MiXCR on the RT-PCR reads and lists one entry per CDR3 protein. The sample comprises some 800,000 distinct CDR3 sequences, around 20% of which are singletons, and about 9.4% rests with the top ten. The sample here was PBMCs from blood, taken roughly 5 days after vaccination. The receptors stem from a man aged 45 to 65 who received an inactivated influenza vaccine. Both conserved end residues are part of each CDR3. D genes are given only for firm matches. Only part of the rows carry a size: once, few, many, or a class if the clone is expanded.

abundance,j_gene,v_gene,d_gene,CDR3nt,CDR3aa
few,TRBJ2-7,TRBV4-3,.,TGCGCCAGCAGCCAAGATCTGAACCCGACTCCGTCCTACGAGCAGTACTTC,CASSQDLNPTPSYEQYF
few,TRBJ2-5,TRBV12-3/TRBV12-4,TRBD2,TGTGCCAGCAGTTTAATTAGCGGGGGGCGTGAGACCCAGTACTTC,CASSLISGGRETQYF
.,TRBJ2-7,TRBV10-3,.,TGTGCCGCTTCGGATATCGAGACCTCCGAGCAGTACTTC,CAASDIETSEQYF
.,TRBJ2-1,TRBV7-2,TRBD2,TGTGCCAGCAGCCCGACTCGCGGGGGGGCTGGAGAGCAGTTCTTC,CASSPTRGGAGEQFF
.,TRBJ2-3,TRBV6-5,.,TGTGCCAGCAGTTACTTAGAGGTCCCCCTCAGCACAGATACGCAGTATTTT,CASSYLEVPLSTDTQYF
.,TRBJ1-2,TRBV12-3/TRBV12-4,.,TGTGCCAGCAGTTTGGGGTCGGGGAGGGGCTACACCTTC,CASSLGSGRGYTF
many,TRBJ2-1,TRBV29-1,.,TGCAGCGTTGAAGACAGGCAGCCCTACAATGAGCAGTTCTTC,CSVEDRQPYNEQFF
.,TRBJ2-2,TRBV12-3/TRBV12-4,TRBD1,TGTGCCAGCGGGACAGAGACAAACACCGGGGAGCTGTTTTTT,CASGTETNTGELFF
few,TRBJ2-2,TRBV7-7,TRBD1,TGTGCTAGCAGCTCACCGGGACAGGGAGGCGGGGAGCTGTTTTTT,CASSSPGQGGGELFF
few,TRBJ2-1,TRBV20-1,TRBD2,TGCAGTGCTAGAGAAGGGACTAGCGAGTACAATGAGCAGTTCTTC,CSAREGTSEYNEQFF
many,TRBJ2-3,TRBV20-1,.,TGCAGTGCTAAGGAACCAACAGATACGCAGTATTTT,CSAKEPTDTQYF
.,TRBJ2-1,TRBV3-1,.,TGTGCCAGCAGCCAAGACAGGGATTATTTATATGAGCAGTTCTTC,CASSQDRDYLYEQFF
few,TRBJ2-1,TRBV7-8,TRBD2,TGTGCCAGCGGGAATGGGGGTAGCGGGAGTTTGAATGAGCAGTTCTTC,CASGNGGSGSLNEQFF
many,TRBJ2-1,TRBV20-1,TRBD1,TGCAGTGCGACACCTACCGGGACAGGGTCCTACAATGAGCAGTTCTTC,CSATPTGTGSYNEQFF
.,TRBJ1-2,TRBV20-1,.,TGCAGTGCAACCGGGACACGGGCATATGGCTACACCTTC,CSATGTRAYGYTF
few,TRBJ2-6,TRBV28,.,TGTGCCAGCAGTGGACAGAGCTCTGGGGCCAACGTCCTGACTTTC,CASSGQSSGANVLTF
few,TRBJ2-2,TRBV5-1,.,TGCGCCAGCACTGAGGGGCAGGCGAACACCGGGGAGCTGTTTTTT,CASTEGQANTGELFF
.,TRBJ2-7,TRBV5-1,.,TGCGCCAGCAGTACGCTCGACGGGTACGAGCAGTACTTC,CASSTLDGYEQYF
.,TRBJ2-2,TRBV5-1,.,TGCGCCAGCAGCTTGGTTACAGGGTTGAACACCGGGGAGCTGTTTTTT,CASSLVTGLNTGELFF
.,TRBJ1-1,TRBV20-1,.,TGCAGTGCTAGGTTTGGGGGAGTGGGGAACACTGAAGCTTTCTTT,CSARFGGVGNTEAFF
.,TRBJ2-1,TRBV5-4,.,TGTGCCAGCAGCTTAGTATGGACAGCCCCATCTTCCTACAATGAGCAGTTCTTC,CASSLVWTAPSSYNEQFF
.,TRBJ2-7,TRBV20-1,TRBD2,TGCAGTGCTTCCACCGGGACTACCACCCTCGAGCAGTACTTC,CSASTGTTTLEQYF
.,TRBJ2-5,TRBV5-1,.,TGCGCCAGCAGCTTGCGTCCGCGGGTACCAAACCAAGAGACCCAGTACTTC,CASSLRPRVPNQETQYF
.,TRBJ2-7,TRBV18,.,TGTGCCAGCTCACCAAACCCCCAGGGGTCCTACGAGCAGTACTTC,CASSPNPQGSYEQYF
.,TRBJ1-5,TRBV12-3/TRBV12-4,.,TGTGCCAGCAGTTTTTCCAGGGGACATCAGCCCCAGCATTTT,CASSFSRGHQPQHF
few,TRBJ1-5,TRBV5-1,.,TGCGCCAGCAGCTTGGCCGGCGGGGGTAGTCAGCCCCAGCATTTT,CASSLAGGGSQPQHF
.,TRBJ2-5,TRBV20-1,.,TGCAGTGCTAGCCCCGCGCATGCATGGGGGTTTGAGACCCAGTACTTC,CSASPAHAWGFETQYF
many,TRBJ2-5,TRBV25-1,.,TGTGCCAGCAGTGATGGCCGAGGTTGGGGGGAGACCCAGTACTTC,CASSDGRGWGETQYF
.,TRBJ2-3,TRBV20-1,.,TGCAGTACAAGCGGACAGTCAGATACGCAGTATTTT,CSTSGQSDTQYF
.,TRBJ1-2,TRBV12-3/TRBV12-4,.,TGTGCCAGCAGTTTGGGGGCCCAAGAAGACGGCTACACCTTC,CASSLGAQEDGYTF
.,TRBJ1-4,TRBV2,.,TGTGCCAGCAGACTGGACAGCGCAAATGAAAAACTGTTTTTT,CASRLDSANEKLFF
.,TRBJ1-4,TRBV5-6,TRBD1,TGTGCCAGCAGCCACGGGACAGGGAAGGAAAAACTGTTTTTT,CASSHGTGKEKLFF
few,TRBJ2-1,TRBV11-2,TRBD2,TGTGCCAGCAGCTTAGTTCAAGCGGGAGTCCTCGGGAATGAGCAGTTCTTC,CASSLVQAGVLGNEQFF
.,TRBJ2-7,TRBV7-3,.,TGTGCCAGCAGCTCAGGCACAGGAGAGCAGTACTTC,CASSSGTGEQYF
.,TRBJ2-1,TRBV5-6,TRBD1,TGTGCCAGCAGCTTCCCGGGACAGGGGTGGAATGAGCAGTTCTTC,CASSFPGQGWNEQFF
.,TRBJ2-4,TRBV28,TRBD1,TGTGCCAGCACCTCCACCCCCCGGACAGGGGGCTGGGCCCGCTCCAAAAACATTCAGTACTTC,CASTSTPRTGGWARSKNIQYF
few,TRBJ1-6,TRBV20-1,.,TGCAGTGCTAGAGATGAAAACGGCCAGACCATTCATTCACCCCTCCACTTT,CSARDENGQTIHSPLHF
few,TRBJ2-7,TRBV6-5,.,TGTGCCAGCAGTTACCCCGATGGGGGATTGGCCTACGAGCAGTACTTC,CASSYPDGGLAYEQYF
.,TRBJ2-2,TRBV24-1,.,TGTGCCACCGCGCCGACAGCTAACACCGGGGAGCTGTTTTTT,CATAPTANTGELFF
few,TRBJ2-7,TRBV9,TRBD2,TGTGCCAGCGCCAGGGAGGAGCGGGACTACGAGCAGTACTTC,CASAREERDYEQYF
.,TRBJ1-2,TRBV24-1,.,TGTGCCACCAGTGTGGGGGGCTATGGCTACACCTTC,CATSVGGYGYTF
few,TRBJ2-3,TRBV29-1,.,TGCAGCGTTGAAAAAGCTCCAGATACGCAGTATTTT,CSVEKAPDTQYF
few,TRBJ2-5,TRBV7-6,.,TGTGCCAGCAGCTTATTTTTGGGGGTACAAGAGACCCAGTACTTC,CASSLFLGVQETQYF
few,TRBJ2-1,TRBV12-3/TRBV12-4,.,TGTGCCAGCAGTGCCGGGCACAATGAGCAGTTCTTC,CASSAGHNEQFF
.,TRBJ1-6,TRBV5-5,.,TGTGCCAGCAGCTTGGAGACAGGATGGGGTTCACCCCTCCACTTT,CASSLETGWGSPLHF
few,TRBJ2-7,TRBV20-1,.,TGCAGTGCTAGAGAAGGACAGTTCTACGAGCAGTACTTC,CSAREGQFYEQYF
few,TRBJ2-1,TRBV6-1,TRBD2,TGTGCCAGCAGTAGCCCTCCTACTAGCGGGCTCAATGAGCAGTTCTTC,CASSSPPTSGLNEQFF
.,TRBJ1-2,TRBV27,.,TGTGCCAGCAGTTTAAGCCAGTACTATGGCTACACCTTC,CASSLSQYYGYTF
many,TRBJ2-2,TRBV20-1,.,TGCAGTGCTAGAGCGGGGTCAGAGAACACCGGGGAGCTGTTTTTT,CSARAGSENTGELFF
few,TRBJ2-7,TRBV20-1,.,TGCAGTGCGGAAAGGGGAGGACTTTACGAGCAGTACTTC,CSAERGGLYEQYF
.,TRBJ2-7,TRBV7-2,TRBD1,TGTGCCAGCAGCTTACGACAGGGGTTTTTGTACGAGCAGTACTTC,CASSLRQGFLYEQYF
.,TRBJ2-7,TRBV5-1,TRBD1,TGCGCCAGCAGCTCTTGGTCCCGGGACAGGGTTTACGAGCAGTACTTC,CASSSWSRDRVYEQYF
few,TRBJ2-1,TRBV5-1,TRBD2,TGCGCCAGCAGCTTCGCGGGAGGGCCCAGGTACAATGAGCAGTTCTTC,CASSFAGGPRYNEQFF
.,TRBJ1-5,TRBV4-3,TRBD1,TGCGCCAGCAGCCAAGAGAAAATCAGGGGGATTCAGCCCCAGCATTTT,CASSQEKIRGIQPQHF
.,TRBJ2-1,TRBV20-1,.,.,CSATGTSVREQFF